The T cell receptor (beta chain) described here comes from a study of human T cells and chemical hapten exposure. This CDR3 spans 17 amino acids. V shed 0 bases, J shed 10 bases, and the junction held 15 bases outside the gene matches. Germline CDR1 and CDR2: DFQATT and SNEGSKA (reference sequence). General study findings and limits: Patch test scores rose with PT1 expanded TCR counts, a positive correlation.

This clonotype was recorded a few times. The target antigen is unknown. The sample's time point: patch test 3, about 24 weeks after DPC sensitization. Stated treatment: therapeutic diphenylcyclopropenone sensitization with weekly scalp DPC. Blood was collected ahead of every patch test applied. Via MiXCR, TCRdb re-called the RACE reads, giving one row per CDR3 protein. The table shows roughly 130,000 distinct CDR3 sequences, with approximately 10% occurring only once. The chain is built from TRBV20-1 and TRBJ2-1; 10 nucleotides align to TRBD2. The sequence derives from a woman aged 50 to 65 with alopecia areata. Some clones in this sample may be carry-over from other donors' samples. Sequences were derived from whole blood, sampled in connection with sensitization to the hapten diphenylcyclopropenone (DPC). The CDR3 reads CSARDGREREGYREQFF. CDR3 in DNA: TGCAGTGCTAGAGACGGGCGCGAGCGGGAGGGGTACCGGGAGCAGTTCTTC.